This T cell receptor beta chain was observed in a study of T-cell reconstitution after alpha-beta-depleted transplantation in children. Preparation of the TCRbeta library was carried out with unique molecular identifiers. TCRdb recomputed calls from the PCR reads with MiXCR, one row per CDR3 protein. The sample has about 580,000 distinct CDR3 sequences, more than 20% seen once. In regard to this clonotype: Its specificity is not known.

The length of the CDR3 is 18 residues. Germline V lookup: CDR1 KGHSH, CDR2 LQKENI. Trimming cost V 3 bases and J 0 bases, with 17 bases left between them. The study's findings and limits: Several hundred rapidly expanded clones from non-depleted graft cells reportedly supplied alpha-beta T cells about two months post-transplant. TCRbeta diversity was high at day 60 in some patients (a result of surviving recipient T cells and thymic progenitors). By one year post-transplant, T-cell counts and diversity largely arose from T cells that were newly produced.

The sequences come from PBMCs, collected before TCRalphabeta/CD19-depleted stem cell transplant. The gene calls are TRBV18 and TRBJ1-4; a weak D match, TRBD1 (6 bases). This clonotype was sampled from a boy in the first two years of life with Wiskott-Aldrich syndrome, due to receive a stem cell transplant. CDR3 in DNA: TGTGCCAGCTCACCGACGGGGGGGCGATCTGCAACTAATGAAAAACTGTTTTTT. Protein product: CASSPTGGRSATNEKLFF. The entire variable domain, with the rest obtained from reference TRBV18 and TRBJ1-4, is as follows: NAGVMQNPRHLVRRRGQEARLRCSPMKGHSHVYWYRQLPEEGLKFMVYLQKENIIDESGMPKERFSAEFPKEGPSILRIQQVVRGDSAAYFCASSPTGGRSATNEKLFFGSGTQLSVL.